This T cell receptor (beta chain) emerged from a study of vaccination and CD4 T cells after COVID-19. Study in general: Cellular stimulation was performed using overlapping spike peptides derived from SARS-CoV-2, HCoV-NL63, HCoV-OC43 and HCoV-229E.

CDR3 length: 14 amino acids. Germline lookup yields CDR1 LGHNA and CDR2 YSLEER. V lost 0 bases and J lost 6; bases outside the gene matches: 2. The treatment is: roughly ten-day PBMC culture with coronavirus spike peptide pools or control peptides (ViraFEST assay). Sequence data for DNA of cultured CD4+ T cells were generated by the Oncomine TCR Beta short-read assay. TCRdb ran MiXCR on the PCR reads and lists one entry per CDR3 protein. Here the sample spans over 14,000 distinct CDR3 sequences, roughly four fifths being singletons. For this clonotype: Its specificity is not known.

The TCR originated in a human donor who had recovered from COVID-19. Source material: CD4+ T cells from blood, cultured in vitro. The chain carries TRBV4-3 and TRBJ1-5; 7 bases map to TRBD1. CDR3 protein: CASSQEPGGQPQHF. The CDR3 DNA sequence: TGCGCCAGCAGCCAAGAGCCAGGGGGTCAGCCCCAGCATTTT.